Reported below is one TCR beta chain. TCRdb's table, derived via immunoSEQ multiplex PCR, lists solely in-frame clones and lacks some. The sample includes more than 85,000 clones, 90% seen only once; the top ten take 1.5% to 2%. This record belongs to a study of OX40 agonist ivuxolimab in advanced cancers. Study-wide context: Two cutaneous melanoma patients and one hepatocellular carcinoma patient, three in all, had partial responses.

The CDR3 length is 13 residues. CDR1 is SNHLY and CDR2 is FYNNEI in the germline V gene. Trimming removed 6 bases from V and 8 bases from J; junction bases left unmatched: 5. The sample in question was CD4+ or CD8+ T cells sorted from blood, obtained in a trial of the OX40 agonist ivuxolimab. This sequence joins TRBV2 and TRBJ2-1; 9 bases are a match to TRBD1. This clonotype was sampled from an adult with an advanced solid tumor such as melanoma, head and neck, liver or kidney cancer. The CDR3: CASRIGTGYEQFF. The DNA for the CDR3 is TGTGCCAGCAGGATCGGGACAGGGTATGAGCAGTTCTTC.